Listed below are T cell receptor beta chains from one sample, sequenced in a study of tumor-infiltrating lymphocytes in primary liver carcinoma. TCRdb fed the multiplex PCR reads into MiXCR, producing one record per CDR3 protein. This sample carries 320,000 or so distinct CDR3 sequences, about 60% of them seen once, and the ten largest clones take 9%. Material for sequencing was peripheral blood. The receptors here all came from a man between 40 and 49 years old with primary liver carcinoma and hepatitis B virus infection. Each CDR3 is given with its conserved first and last residue. D genes are given only for firm matches. Some rows have no size entry. The others give once, few or many, or a class for an expanded clone.

size: many; V: TRBV12-5; J: TRBJ1-5; D: -; DNA: TGTGCTAGTGGTTCCTCATATCAGCCCCAGCATTTT; CDR3: CASGSSYQPQHF
size: -; V: TRBV5-1; J: TRBJ2-4; D: -; DNA: TGCGCCAGCAGCTTGGGGGGTACCGAAAACATTCAGTACTTC; CDR3: CASSLGGTENIQYF
size: -; V: TRBV5-1; J: TRBJ2-1; D: -; DNA: TGCGCCAGCGGCCTGGCCCTAACTCACAATGAGCAGTTCTTC; CDR3: CASGLALTHNEQFF
size: few; V: TRBV11-1; J: TRBJ2-3; D: -; DNA: TGTGCCAGCAGCCACTCGCGGAATCCCCATACAGATACGCAGTATTTT; CDR3: CASSHSRNPHTDTQYF
size: -; V: TRBV28; J: TRBJ1-2; D: TRBD1; DNA: TGTGCCAGCAGCTGGGCAGGGGGCTTGGGGGGCTACACCTTC; CDR3: CASSWAGGLGGYTF
size: -; V: TRBV30; J: TRBJ1-3; D: -; DNA: TGTGCCTGGAGTGTAAGGGGGGGATTGAGCTCTGGAAACACCATATATTTT; CDR3: CAWSVRGGLSSGNTIYF
size: -; V: TRBV5-1; J: TRBJ2-1; D: -; DNA: -; CDR3: CASSSRVGEGAYNERFF
size: -; V: TRBV6-5; J: TRBJ2-3; D: -; DNA: TGTGCCAGCAGTTACTCTCGGAGTCCCTTAGGGAGAACAGATACGCAGTGTTTT; CDR3: CASSYSRSPLGRTDTQCF
size: -; V: TRBV6-1; J: TRBJ1-2; D: -; DNA: TGTGCCAGCAGAACACGTAACTATGGCTACACCTTC; CDR3: CASRTRNYGYTF
size: -; V: TRBV11-2; J: TRBJ2-3; D: -; DNA: TGTGCCAGCAGCTTAGTACGGGTTAGCATAGATACGCAGTATTTT; CDR3: CASSLVRVSIDTQYF
size: -; V: TRBV11-3; J: TRBJ2-5; D: TRBD2; DNA: TGTACCAGCAGCACAGGGACTAGCGGGAGCGGGGAGACCCAGTACTTT; CDR3: CTSSTGTSGSGETQYF
size: -; V: TRBV29-1; J: TRBJ2-7; D: -; DNA: TGCAGCGTTGGAGGTGGGGCCATTATCTACGAGCAGTACTTC; CDR3: CSVGGGAIIYEQYF
size: -; V: TRBV11-2; J: TRBJ1-6; D: -; DNA: TGTGCCAGCAGCGAGACTAGTTCACCCCCCCACTTT; CDR3: CASSETSSPPHF
size: -; V: TRBV7-3; J: TRBJ2-7; D: -; DNA: TGTACCAGCAGCCCGGGGGGCCTTCACGAGCAGTACTTC; CDR3: CTSSPGGLHEQYF
size: many; V: TRBV29-1; J: TRBJ2-1; D: TRBD1; DNA: TGCAGCGTCGATCCGGGACAGGGGTTCAATGAGCAGTTCTTC; CDR3: CSVDPGQGFNEQFF
size: many; V: TRBV6-5; J: TRBJ2-2; D: TRBD1; DNA: TGTGCCAGCAGTCCGGGACAGGGTGCGGACGGGGAGCTGTTTTTT; CDR3: CASSPGQGADGELFF
size: -; V: TRBV10-3; J: TRBJ2-3; D: TRBD2; DNA: TGTGCCATCAGTGGACCAGGGGCTAGCGGGAGGGTAGACACAGATACGCAGTATTTT; CDR3: CAISGPGASGRVDTDTQYF
size: once; V: TRBV14; J: TRBJ1-1; D: TRBD1; DNA: TGTGCCAGCAGCCAACGACAGGGAGGAGTCCGGGGAGATTTCTTT; CDR3: CASSQRQGGVRGDFF
size: -; V: TRBV11-2; J: TRBJ2-7; D: -; DNA: TGTGCCAACAGCTTAACCGGGTCCTACGGGCAGTACTTC; CDR3: CANSLTGSYGQYF
size: -; V: TRBV12-3/TRBV12-4; J: TRBJ1-1; D: TRBD1; DNA: TGTACCAGCAGGAGGTCAGGGGGGATGAACACTGAAGCTTTCTTT; CDR3: CTSRRSGGMNTEAFF
size: many; V: TRBV6-5; J: TRBJ2-2; D: TRBD2; DNA: TGTGCCAGCAGTTACTCGACTAGCGCTCCGAGGGAGCTGTTTTTT; CDR3: CASSYSTSAPRELFF
size: few; V: TRBV5-4; J: TRBJ2-3; D: TRBD2; DNA: TGTGCCAGCAGCTTGGCTGGCGGGAGGGCCACAGATACGCAGTATTTT; CDR3: CASSLAGGRATDTQYF
size: once; V: TRBV18; J: TRBJ2-7; D: TRBD1; DNA: TGTGCCAGCTCACCCGGGACAGGGGTCGGCAACTACGAGCAGTACTTC; CDR3: CASSPGTGVGNYEQYF
size: few; V: TRBV5-5; J: TRBJ1-3; D: -; DNA: TGTGCCAGCAGCTTGGGAGGGAAACCGGGAAACACCATATATTTT; CDR3: CASSLGGKPGNTIYF
size: -; V: TRBV7-8; J: TRBJ2-7; D: -; DNA: TGTGCCAGCAGCTTAGCTTCCCGCCGAAGTAGGCCGCGGTACTTC; CDR3: CASSLASRRSRPRYF
size: -; V: TRBV4-2; J: TRBJ2-3; D: -; DNA: TGTGCCAGCAGCCAAGAATCAGGCGGGGCAGATACGCAGTATTTT; CDR3: CASSQESGGADTQYF
size: -; V: TRBV6-6; J: TRBJ2-7; D: -; DNA: TGTGCCAGCAGTTTGGACTTTGATTACTACGAGCAGTACTTC; CDR3: CASSLDFDYYEQYF
size: few; V: TRBV5-1; J: TRBJ2-1; D: -; DNA: TGCGCCAGCAGCCCGGGACGGGCCGGGACCATGGTGTTC; CDR3: CASSPGRAGTMVF
size: -; V: TRBV29-1; J: TRBJ2-7; D: -; DNA: TGCAGCGTTGAGGGAGTCGGCCACGAGCAGCACTTT; CDR3: CSVEGVGHEQHF